This T cell receptor beta chain was recovered during a study of neurological immune-mediated disorders. Points from the study as a whole: The absence of any CDR3 amino acid sequence shared by expanded clones across subjects suggests that repertoires were private in all groups. The greatest degree of TCR clonal expansion was observed in HTLV-1-associated myelopathy, with the lowest in multiple sclerosis, below that of healthy controls.

5'RACE with 10-nucleotide random UMIs produced the cDNA. MiXCR was run by TCRdb on the 5' RACE reads, yielding one entry per CDR3 protein. The data show roughly 30,000 distinct CDR3 sequences, roughly 12% seen once. This clonotype was detected ten times or more. The antigen is not known. V lost 6 bases to trimming and J lost 3 bases, with 12 bases between them. The CDR3 is 14 residues long. Germline lookup yields CDR1 SNHLY and CDR2 FYNNEI. The unsorted libraries were made from 2 million PBMCs kept at -80 C. The sample consisted of PBMCs. This TCR was recovered from a woman aged 55-69 years in good health. This chain joins TRBV2 and TRBJ1-3, with D uncertain. The DNA for the CDR3 is TGTGCCAGCAGCACGGACGGATTTGGAAACACCATATATTTT. Amino acids: CASSTDGFGNTIYF.